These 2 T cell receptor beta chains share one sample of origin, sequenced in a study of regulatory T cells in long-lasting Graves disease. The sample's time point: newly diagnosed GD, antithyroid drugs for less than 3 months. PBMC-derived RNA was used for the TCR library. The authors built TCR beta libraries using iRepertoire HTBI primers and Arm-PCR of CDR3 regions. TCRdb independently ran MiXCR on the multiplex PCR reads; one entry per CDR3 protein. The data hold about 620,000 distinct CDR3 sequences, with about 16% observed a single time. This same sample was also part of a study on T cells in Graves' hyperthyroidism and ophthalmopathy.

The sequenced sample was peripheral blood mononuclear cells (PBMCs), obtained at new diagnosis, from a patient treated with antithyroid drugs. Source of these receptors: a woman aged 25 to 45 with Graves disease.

This chain's CDR3 is CAWSQDRFSHEQFF. In DNA form, the CDR3 reads TGTGCCTGGAGTCAGGACAGGTTTAGTCATGAGCAGTTCTTC. The rearrangement links TRBV30 to TRBJ2-1; 7 positions agree with TRBD1. With 2 bases clipped from V and 8 bases from J, the junction kept 9 bases outside the gene matches. This CDR3 region has 14 residues. Germline CDR1 and CDR2: GTSNPN and SVGIG (reference sequence). Looking up the rest from reference TRBV30 and TRBJ2-1 gives the full variable domain: SQTIHQWPATLVQPVGSPLSLECTVEGTSNPNLYWYRQAAGRGLQLLFYSVGIGQISSEVPQNLSASRPQDRQFILSSKKLLLSDSGFYLCAWSQDRFSHEQFFGPGTRLTVL.

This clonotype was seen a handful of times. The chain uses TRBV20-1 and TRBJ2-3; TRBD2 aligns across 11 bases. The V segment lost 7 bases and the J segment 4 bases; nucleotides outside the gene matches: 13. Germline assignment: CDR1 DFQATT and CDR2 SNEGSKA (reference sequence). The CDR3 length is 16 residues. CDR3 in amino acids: CSEVLAGGGSADTQYF. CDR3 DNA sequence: TGCAGTGAGGTGCTAGCGGGAGGCGGATCAGCAGATACGCAGTATTTT.